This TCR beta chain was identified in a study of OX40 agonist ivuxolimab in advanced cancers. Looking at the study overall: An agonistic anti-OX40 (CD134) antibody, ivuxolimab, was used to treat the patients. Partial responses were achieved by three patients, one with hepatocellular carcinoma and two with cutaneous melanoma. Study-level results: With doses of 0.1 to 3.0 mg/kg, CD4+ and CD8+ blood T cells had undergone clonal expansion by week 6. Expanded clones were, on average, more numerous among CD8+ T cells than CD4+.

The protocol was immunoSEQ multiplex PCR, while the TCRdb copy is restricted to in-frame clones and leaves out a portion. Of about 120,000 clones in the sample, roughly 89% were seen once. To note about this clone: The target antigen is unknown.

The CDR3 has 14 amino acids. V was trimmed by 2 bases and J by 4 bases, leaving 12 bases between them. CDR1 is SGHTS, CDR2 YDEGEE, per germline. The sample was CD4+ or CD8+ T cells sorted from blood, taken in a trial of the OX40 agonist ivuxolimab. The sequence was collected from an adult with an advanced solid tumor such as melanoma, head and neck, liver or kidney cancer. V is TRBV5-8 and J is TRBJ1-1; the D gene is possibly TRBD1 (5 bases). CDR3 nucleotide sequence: TGTGCCAGCAGCTTAGGGGCGAGTAGCACTGAAGCTTTCTTT. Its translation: CASSLGASSTEAFF.